This T cell receptor (beta chain) is from a study of blood T cell repertoires in COVID-19. Study-level background: Sites across the United States, Italy and Spain contributed samples from acute and convalescent COVID-19.

Trimming stripped 2 bases from V and 8 bases from J, with 13 bases between. There are 14 residues in the CDR3. From germline, CDR1 is LNHDA and CDR2 SQIVND (reference sequence). Study members were between about 18 and 95 years old and lived in 20 to 30 US regions. Original analysis: Nucleated cell counts were estimated from reference gene primer amplification. Measured with immunoSEQ multiplex PCR; TCRdb has only the in-frame clones, and not every one. The DNA gave D and trimming, while V, J and clone size come from that table. This sample yields more than 300,000 clones, of which 90% are seen a single time; 3.9% belongs to the top ten.

This receptor was identified in a woman between 25 and 40 years old who had been exposed to COVID-19. Sample: PBMCs or T cells enriched from blood (not recorded which). The rearrangement joins TRBV19 to TRBJ2-1, with D tentatively TRBD1 (5 bases). This chain's CDR3 is CASSIRTTADEQFF. The CDR3 nucleotides are TGTGCCAGTAGTATAAGGACAACCGCCGATGAGCAGTTCTTC.